This passage covers 20 T cell receptor beta chains from one sample sequenced in a study of blood T cell repertoires in COVID-19. Assay: immunoSEQ multiplex PCR; the TCRdb copy retains only in-frame clones and omits some. The table has just over 250,000 clones, roughly nine tenths seen once. The sample taken for sequencing was peripheral blood. The receptors come from a man aged 55 to 70 who had recovered from COVID-19.

This clone was recorded only once. V usage is TRBV4-2 and J usage is TRBJ2-1, with TRBD2 identical over 13 bases. The length of the CDR3 is 17 residues. Germline trimming cut 4 bases from V and 0 bases from J; bases unmatched to any gene: 3. Germline lookup yields CDR1 LGHNA and CDR2 YNFKEQ. As DNA, the CDR3 is TGTGCCAGCAGCCGCGGACTAGCGGGGGACTCCTACAATGAGCAGTTCTTC. It is translated as CASSRGLAGDSYNEQFF.

The chain joins TRBV9 to TRBJ2-3; no clear D gene. Germline V CDR1 and CDR2: SGDLS, YYNGEE. CDR3 length: 14 residues. The ends were cut back, 3 bases at V and 6 bases at J, with 14 bases in the middle. CDR3 sequence reads: CASSAEYVSDTQYF. The DNA of the CDR3 is TGTGCCAGCAGCGCAGAATATGTTTCGGATACGCAGTATTTT.

The genes are TRBV19 and TRBJ2-1; 11 nucleotides line up with TRBD2. This CDR3 contains 15 residues. Germline V lookup: CDR1 LNHDA, CDR2 SQIVND (reference sequence). V dropped 4 bases and J dropped 7; count of bases not matched to a gene: 6. The CDR3 coding sequence is TGTGCCAGTAGTAAGGTTAGCGGGGGGGGAAATGAGCAGTTCTTC. Amino acid sequence: CASSKVSGGGNEQFF.

This clone was detected once. The genes are TRBV7-3 and TRBJ2-1; 8 nucleotides agree with TRBD2. CDR3 length: 15 residues. Trimming cost V 1 base and J 3 bases; bases outside gene matches: 2. Germline CDR1 reads SGHTA; CDR2 reads FQGTGA. The CDR3 is CASSLIRGGYNEQFF. The CDR3 bases are TGTGCCAGCAGCTTAATTCGGGGGGGCTACAATGAGCAGTTCTTC. The full variable domain, rest sourced from reference TRBV7-3 and TRBJ2-1, is GAGVSQTPSNKVTEKGKYVELRCDPISGHTALYWYRQSLGQGPEFLIYFQGTGAADDSGLPNDRFFAVRPEGSVSTLKIQRTERGDSAVYLCASSLIRGGYNEQFFGPGTRLTVL.

This chain connects TRBV5-6 to TRBJ2-6; D is perhaps TRBD1 (6 bases). Germline-derived CDR1 and CDR2 are SGHDT and YYEEEE. This CDR3 region has 16 residues. The germline V and J ends were trimmed by 1 base and 3 bases, with 11 bases remaining between them. CDR3 coding DNA: TGTGCCAGCAGCTTGCGACAGGTGGTTGGGGCCAACGTCCTGACTTTC. Translated, it gives CASSLRQVVGANVLTF.

The CDR3 loop is CATSDPFGTQEFF. The CDR3, as DNA: TGTGCCACCAGTGACCCCTTCGGAACTCAGGAGTTCTTC. The chain has TRBV24-1 and TRBJ2-1; D not resolved. Per germline, CDR1 KGHDR and CDR2 SFDVKD. The germline V and J ends were trimmed by 4 bases and 14 bases, with 17 bases remaining between them. This CDR3 contains 13 residues.

The chain combines TRBV29-1 with TRBJ2-1, with no clear D. The CDR3 sequence is 14 residues long. Germline V CDR1 and CDR2: SQVTM, ANQGSEA. Trimming cost V 6 bases and J 0 bases, with 12 bases left between them. The CDR3 nucleotides are TGCAGCGTAAAGACATTTAGCTCCTACAATGAGCAGTTCTTC. It encodes CSVKTFSSYNEQFF.

This rearrangement joins TRBV6-5 to TRBJ1-2; tentatively, D is TRBD1 (5 bases). This CDR3 region has 14 residues. The V end was cut by 0 bases, the J end by 2 bases, with 7 bases between. CDR1 is MNHEY, CDR2 SVGAGI, per germline. Here the CDR3 reads CASSYSGLNYGYTF. CDR3 DNA sequence: TGTGCCAGCAGTTACTCGGGACTAAACTATGGCTACACCTTC.

The rearrangement links TRBV4-2 to TRBJ1-2, with a weak D call TRBD1 (5 bases). This CDR3 comprises 14 residues. Germline V CDR1 and CDR2: LGHNA, YNFKEQ. Trimming shortened V by 0 bases and J by 8 bases, and 13 bases separated the two germline ends. CDR3 bases: TGTGCCAGCAGCCAAGATTTAAGGGGATACGGCTACACCTTC. Protein product: CASSQDLRGYGYTF.

The rearrangement links TRBV5-1 to TRBJ1-1; 7 nucleotides match TRBD1. The CDR3 has 15 residues. Germline V gives CDR1 SGHRS, CDR2 YFSETQ. The J segment lost 0 bases and the V segment lost 3 bases, leaving 5 bases of the junction unmatched. DNA of the CDR3: TGCGCCAGCAGCTACCGGACAGGACTGAACACTGAAGCTTTCTTT. It yields the protein CASSYRTGLNTEAFF.

The chain uses TRBV5-6 and TRBJ2-2; 14 bases are shared with TRBD2. There are 19 residues in the CDR3. The V gene's germline CDR1 is SGHDT and CDR2 YYEEEE. V trimming: 6 bases; J trimming: 0 bases; junction bases outside the gene matches: 10. CDR3 amino acids: CASNTGLAGAFANTGELFF. The CDR3 region has the DNA TGTGCCAGCAACACGGGACTAGCGGGGGCTTTCGCGAACACCGGGGAGCTGTTTTTT.

The chain joins TRBV9 to TRBJ2-7, with 7 bases fitting TRBD1. CDR3 size: 14 residues. From germline, CDR1 is SGDLS and CDR2 YYNGEE. The trim removed 0 bases at V and 6 bases at J, leaving 6 bases unmatched. In DNA, the CDR3 is TGTGCCAGCAGCGTAGGCGGCAGGGGGAGCGAGCAGTACTTC. Translation: CASSVGGRGSEQYF. Complete variable domain (other parts from reference TRBV9 and TRBJ2-7): DSGVTQTPKHLITATGQRVTLRCSPRSGDLSVYWYQQSLDQGLQFLIQYYNGEERAKGNILERFSAQQFPDLHSELNLSSLELGDSALYFCASSVGGRGSEQYFGPGTRLTVT.

This chain joins TRBV24-1 and TRBJ2-7, with 9 bases matching TRBD1. After removal of 3 bases from V and 3 bases from J, the junction contained 5 bases not matched to a gene. Germline CDR1 KGHDR, CDR2 SFDVKD. The CDR3 totals 15 residues. The CDR3 reads CATSDGPGQGYEQYF. The CDR3 nucleotides read TGTGCCACCAGTGATGGACCGGGACAGGGCTACGAGCAGTACTTC.

The genes are TRBV3-1 (or the pseudogene TRBV3-2) and TRBJ2-2; TRBD2 agrees at 14 bases. V shed 5 bases and J 5 bases; nucleotides not matched to a gene: 4. This CDR3 has 16 amino acids. CDR1 is LGHDT and CDR2 is YNNKEL in the germline V gene (reference sequence). The CDR3 DNA follows: TGTGCCAGCAGCTCGGGACTAGCGGGGGTAACCGGGGAGCTGTTTTTT. This translates into CASSSGLAGVTGELFF.

The J gene is TRBJ1-6, the V gene TRBV5-1, with D possibly TRBD1 on 5 matching bases. This CDR3 contains 14 residues. Between the trimmed V and J ends, which lost 6 bases and 0 bases, there was a span of 7 bases. The germline CDR1 and CDR2 sequences are SGHRS and YFSETQ. The CDR3, as DNA: TGCGCCAGCATGGGGGGCTCCTATAATTCACCCCTCCACTTT. Encoded protein: CASMGGSYNSPLHF. The entire variable domain, with the rest obtained from reference TRBV5-1 and TRBJ1-6, is as follows: KAGVTQTPRYLIKTRGQQVTLSCSPISGHRSVSWYQQTPGQGLQFLFEYFSETQRNKGNFPGRFSGRQFSNSRSEMNVSTLELGDSALYLCASMGGSYNSPLHFGNGTRLTVT.

The CDR3 DNA reads as TGTGCCAGCAGCAGAGGTCTTTCTAGCACAGATACGCAGTATTTT. It specifies CASSRGLSSTDTQYF. The chain is built from TRBV5-8 and TRBJ2-3; no definite D call. V lost 4 bases and J lost 0, with 12 bases in between. The CDR3 extends over 15 amino acids. Germline CDR1 is SGHTS and CDR2 is YDEGEE.

The chain combines TRBV6-6 with TRBJ1-1; D remains unclear. The CDR3 runs to 15 residues. From germline, CDR1 is MNHNY and CDR2 SVGAGI (reference sequence). Trimming pared 6 bases from V and 0 bases from J, leaving 14 bases between. The CDR3 DNA follows: TGTGCCAGCAGAGGGCAGGAGGCCCTGAACACTGAAGCTTTCTTT. Its translation: CASRGQEALNTEAFF.

This chain uses TRBV4-1 with TRBJ1-2, with 8 nucleotides matching TRBD1. Germline V gene sequence: CDR1 MGHRA, CDR2 YSYEKL. J lost 2 bases, V lost 1 base, and 12 bases had no gene match. The CDR3 is made up of 18 amino acids. CDR3 in DNA: TGCGCCAGCAGCCAAGGTTCCTTGCCGGGACAGGTAAACTATGGCTACACCTTC. It translates to CASSQGSLPGQVNYGYTF.

The chain carries TRBV13 and TRBJ1-5, with D hard to call. Looked up from germline, CDR1 is PRHDT and CDR2 is FYEKMQ (reference sequence). CDR3 length equals 15 residues. V gave up 0 bases and J gave up 1 base, with 7 bases separating them. The CDR3 region is CASSLGGPSNQPQHF. The DNA of the CDR3 is TGTGCCAGCAGCTTAGGTGGGCCCAGCAATCAGCCCCAGCATTTT.

CDR3 DNA sequence: TGTGCCAGCATGGAACAGGGTTACGAGCAGTACTTC. It codes for CASMEQGYEQYF. This rearrangement joins TRBV6-6 to TRBJ2-7; D possibly corresponds to TRBD1 (6 bases). The germline CDR1 and CDR2 sequences are MNHNY and SVGAGI (reference sequence). Trimming took off 7 bases at V and 4 bases at J, with 11 bases between the two ends. The CDR3 contains 12 residues.